The 11 T cell receptor beta chains in this list originate from one sample, sequenced in a study of vaccination effects on CD4 cells after COVID-19. Using viral peptide pools, the ViraFEST assay grew out antigen-specific CD4+ T cells prior to sequencing. With nine to eleven days of culture completed, CD4+ T cells were isolated. The cohort was immunized with two doses of either the BNT162b2 or mRNA-1273 vaccine. TCRdb's copy holds only in-frame clones and misses some; the assay was immunoSEQ multiplex PCR. The profile shows around 26,000 clones, almost 70% of them singletons. What these receptors recognize is not known. The sample consisted of CD4+ T cells from PBMCs cultured with SARS-CoV-2 spike peptides, taken after COVID-19 vaccination. The receptors here all came from a human donor who received a COVID-19 vaccine.

By sample share, this clone is medium-sized. The rearrangement links TRBV3-1 (or the pseudogene TRBV3-2) to TRBJ2-1, with TRBD2 matching over 12 bases. V was pared by 4 bases and J by 13 bases, with 8 bases of the junction left unmatched. Per germline, CDR1 LGHDT and CDR2 YNNKEL (reference sequence). This CDR3 region has 14 residues. This CDR3 is CASSLQTSGGAQFF. As DNA, the CDR3 is TGTGCCAGCAGCCTCCAGACTAGCGGGGGTGCCCAGTTCTTC.

The V call is TRBV3-1 (or the pseudogene TRBV3-2), the J call TRBJ2-3; the match to TRBD2 covers 9 bases. J lost 5 bases, V lost 0 bases, and 9 bases had no gene match. This CDR3 comprises 17 residues. Germline V gives CDR1 LGHDT, CDR2 YNNKEL (reference sequence). The CDR3 loop reads CASSQDRLAVKVDTQYF. DNA for the CDR3: TGTGCCAGCAGCCAAGATCGACTAGCGGTAAAGGTAGATACGCAGTATTTT.

The table lists this clone with a few counts. The chain employs TRBV10-3 and TRBJ1-6, with D uncertain. V was shortened by 3 bases and J by 12 bases, with 12 bases between the two germline ends. CDR1 ENHRY and CDR2 SYGVKD come from the germline V gene. This CDR3 is 13 amino acids long. The CDR3 bases are TGTGCCATCAGTGAAGGGCCAATTCAACCCCTCCACTTT. Its protein product is CAISEGPIQPLHF.

V gene TRBV12-5 combines with J gene TRBJ2-7; D is perhaps TRBD1 (6 bases). V was pared by 0 bases and J by 4 bases, with 13 bases between. This CDR3 is 15 amino acids long. Germline lookup yields CDR1 LGHNT and CDR2 FRNRAP. The CDR3 DNA reads as TGTGCTAGTGGTTTGGTATTGGGCAGGGGATACGAGCAGTACTTC. This codes for CASGLVLGRGYEQYF.

V usage is TRBV10-1 and J usage is TRBJ2-1, with D perhaps TRBD2 (5 bases). The V and J ends lost 2 bases and 3 bases respectively, with 11 bases between them. The length of the CDR3 is 15 residues. Germline V CDR1 and CDR2: WNHNN, SYGVQD (reference sequence). CDR3: CASSERGSNYNEQFF. Written as DNA, the CDR3 is TGCGCCAGCAGTGAGCGGGGTAGCAACTACAATGAGCAGTTCTTC.

J is TRBJ2-2 and V is TRBV12-5; 14 bases are shared with TRBD2. The CDR3 sequence is 20 residues long. Trimming at V came to 2 bases and at J to 8 bases, leaving 16 bases not matched to a gene. From germline, CDR1 is LGHNT and CDR2 FRNRAP. The CDR3 DNA follows: TGTGCTAGTGGTTTGACCCCCCTCGGACTAGCGGGGGGACCCCCAGGGGAGCTGTTTTTT. This encodes CASGLTPLGLAGGPPGELFF.

The rearrangement links TRBV6-5 to TRBJ2-7, with D possibly matching TRBD1 (6 bases). Germline CDR1 MNHEY, CDR2 SVGAGI. Trimming took 4 bases from V and 2 from J, leaving 12 bases between them. The CDR3 has 14 residues. In nucleotides, the CDR3 is TGTGCCAGCAGTTTCGATACAGGGACCTACGAGCAGTACTTC. Protein sequence: CASSFDTGTYEQYF.

This rearrangement joins TRBV6-7 to TRBJ2-6; D is perhaps TRBD2 (7 bases). TRBV6-7 is noted as an ORF with a role that remains uncertain. Trimming stripped 0 bases from V and 4 bases from J, with 31 bases between. This CDR3 is 23 amino acids long. The CDR3 DNA sequence: TGTGCCAGCAGTTACTCAAGATCCCGGACGGGGGGCCGTTTTTGTACGGGGGCCAACGTCCTGACTTTC. Translation: CASSYSRSRTGGRFCTGANVLTF.

The chain recombines TRBV18 with TRBJ2-5, with 10 bases that match TRBD2. Trimming took 1 base from V and 0 from J; bases not matched to a gene: 2. The CDR3 sequence is 16 residues long. Per germline, CDR1 KGHSH and CDR2 LQKENI. The CDR3 spells CASSPRTSGNQETQYF. In DNA, the CDR3 is TGTGCCAGCTCACCACGGACTAGCGGCAACCAAGAGACCCAGTACTTC.

The J gene is TRBJ1-6, the V gene TRBV5-1, with D possibly TRBD1 on 5 matching bases. Germline values: CDR1 SGHRS, CDR2 YFSETQ. The CDR3 is made up of 15 amino acids. The V end was cut by 6 bases, the J end by 7 bases, with 17 bases between. Written as DNA, the CDR3 is TGCGCCAGCAACTCCGGAAGGGGCTGGAATTCACCCCTCCACTTT. It specifies CASNSGRGWNSPLHF.

The chain links TRBV9 to TRBJ2-1; TRBD1 aligns across 7 bases. V lost 3 bases and J lost 14; bases outside the gene matches: 14. The germline CDR1 and CDR2 sequences are SGDLS and YYNGEE. The CDR3 runs to 14 residues. The CDR3 reads CASSADREGRRKFF. Written as DNA, the CDR3 is TGTGCCAGCAGCGCCGACAGGGAAGGACGTCGGAAGTTCTTC.